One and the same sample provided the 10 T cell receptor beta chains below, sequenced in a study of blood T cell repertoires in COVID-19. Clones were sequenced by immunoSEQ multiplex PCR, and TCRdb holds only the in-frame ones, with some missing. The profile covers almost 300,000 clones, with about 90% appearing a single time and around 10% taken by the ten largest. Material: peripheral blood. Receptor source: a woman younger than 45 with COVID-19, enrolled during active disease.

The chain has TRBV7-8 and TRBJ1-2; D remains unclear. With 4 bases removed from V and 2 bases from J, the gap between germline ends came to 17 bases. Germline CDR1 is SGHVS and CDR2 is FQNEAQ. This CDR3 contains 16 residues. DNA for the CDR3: TGTGCCAGCAGCTCTATCACAGCCAACTTAAACTATGGCTACACCTTC. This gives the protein CASSSITANLNYGYTF.

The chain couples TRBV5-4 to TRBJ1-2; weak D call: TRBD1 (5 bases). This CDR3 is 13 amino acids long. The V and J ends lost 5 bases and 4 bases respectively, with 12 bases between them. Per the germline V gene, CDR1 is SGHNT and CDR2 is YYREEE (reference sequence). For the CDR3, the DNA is TGTGCCAGCAGTCGAAAACAGGTCTATGGCTACACCTTC. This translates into CASSRKQVYGYTF. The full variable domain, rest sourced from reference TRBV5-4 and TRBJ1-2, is ETGVTQSPTHLIKTRGQQVTLRCSSQSGHNTVSWYQQALGQGPQFIFQYYREEENGRGNFPPRFSGLQFPNYSSELNVNALELDDSALYLCASSRKQVYGYTFGSGTRLTVV.

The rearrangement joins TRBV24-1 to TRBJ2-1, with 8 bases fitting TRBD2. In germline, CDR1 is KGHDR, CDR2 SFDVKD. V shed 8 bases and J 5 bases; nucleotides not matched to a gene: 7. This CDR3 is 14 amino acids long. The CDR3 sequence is CATTASGGDNEQFF. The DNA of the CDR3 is TGTGCCACCACCGCCTCGGGAGGGGACAATGAGCAGTTCTTC.

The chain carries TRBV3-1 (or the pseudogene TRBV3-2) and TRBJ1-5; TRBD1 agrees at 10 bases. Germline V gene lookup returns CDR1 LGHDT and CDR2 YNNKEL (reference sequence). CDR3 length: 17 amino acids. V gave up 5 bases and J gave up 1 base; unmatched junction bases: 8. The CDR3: CASSGGTGDRSNQPQHF. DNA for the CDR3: TGTGCCAGCAGCGGAGGGACAGGGGATAGGAGCAATCAGCCCCAGCATTTT.

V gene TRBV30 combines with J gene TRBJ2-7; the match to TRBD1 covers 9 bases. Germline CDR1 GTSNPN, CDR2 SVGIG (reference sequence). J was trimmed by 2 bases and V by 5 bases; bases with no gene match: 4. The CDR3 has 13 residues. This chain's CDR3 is CAWETGGAYEQYF. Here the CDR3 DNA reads TGTGCCTGGGAGACAGGGGGAGCCTACGAGCAGTACTTC.

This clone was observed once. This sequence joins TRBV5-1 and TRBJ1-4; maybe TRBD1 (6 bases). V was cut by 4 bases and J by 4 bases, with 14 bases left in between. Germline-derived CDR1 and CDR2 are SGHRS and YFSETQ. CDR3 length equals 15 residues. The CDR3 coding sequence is TGCGCCAGCAGCCTCACAGGGATGGGTAATGAAAAACTGTTTTTT. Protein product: CASSLTGMGNEKLFF.

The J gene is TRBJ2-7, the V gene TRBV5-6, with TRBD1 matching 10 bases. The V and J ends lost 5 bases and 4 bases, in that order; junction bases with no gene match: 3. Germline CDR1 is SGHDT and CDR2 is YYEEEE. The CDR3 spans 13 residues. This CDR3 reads CASRPGQGYEQYF. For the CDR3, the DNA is TGTGCCAGCAGACCGGGACAGGGGTACGAGCAGTACTTC.

The CDR3: CASSLDRDNEKLFF. The CDR3 DNA follows: TGTGCCAGCAGCTTGGACAGGGATAATGAAAAACTGTTTTTT. The chain links TRBV7-9 to TRBJ1-4; 8 bases align to TRBD1. CDR1 is SEHNR, CDR2 FQNEAQ, per germline (reference sequence). J lost 4 bases, V lost 3 bases, and 1 base had no gene match. The CDR3 totals 14 residues.

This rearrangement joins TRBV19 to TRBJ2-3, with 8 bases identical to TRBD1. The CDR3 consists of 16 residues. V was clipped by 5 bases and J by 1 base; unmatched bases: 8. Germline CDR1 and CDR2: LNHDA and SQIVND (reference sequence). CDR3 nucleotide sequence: TGTGCCAGTAGTCCAACAGACAGGGGAGGCACAGATACGCAGTATTTT. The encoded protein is CASSPTDRGGTDTQYF.

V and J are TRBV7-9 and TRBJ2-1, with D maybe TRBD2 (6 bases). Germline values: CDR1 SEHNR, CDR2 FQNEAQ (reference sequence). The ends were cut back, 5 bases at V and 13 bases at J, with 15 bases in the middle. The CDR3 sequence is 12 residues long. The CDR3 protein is CASSPIRESQFF. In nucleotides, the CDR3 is TGTGCCAGCAGCCCGATCCGGGAGTCTCAGTTCTTC.